A single sample is the source of the 26 T cell receptor beta chains below, sequenced in a study of quantifying T cell responses using KT2 cells. Looking at the study overall: cDNA was made from DNase-treated RNA using alpha and beta constant primers.

An oligo carrying a UMI was ligated to the cDNA 3' end. An equimolar mix of RC1.1 and RC1.2 primed the beta chain across TRBC1 and TRBC2. TCRdb ran MiXCR on the UMI-ligation and nested PCR reads and lists one entry per CDR3 protein. This sample has approximately 41,000 distinct CDR3 sequences, with about a sixth found just once. Sequencing was carried out using PBMCs spiked with cells of the T cell clone KT2. These receptors were collected from a human donor.

The sample holds a few counts of this clonotype. The chain links TRBV11-3 to TRBJ2-7; no definite D call. The V gene's germline CDR1 is SGHNT and CDR2 YENEEA. The CDR3 totals 13 residues. The germline V and J ends were trimmed by 3 bases and 4 bases, with 10 bases remaining between them. For the CDR3, the DNA is TGTGCCAGCAGCTTTCAGGATCGGTACGAGCAGTACTTC. It is translated as CASSFQDRYEQYF.

The J gene is TRBJ1-1, the V gene TRBV4-1, with TRBD1 identical over 7 bases. The germline V gene has CDR1 MGHRA and CDR2 YSYEKL. The CDR3 loop spans 16 amino acids. V trimming: 6 bases; J trimming: 4 bases; junction bases outside the gene matches: 14. The CDR3 DNA sequence: TGCGCCAGCAGTCCCGGGACAGCGGACTCGGGCACTGAAGCTTTCTTT. This encodes CASSPGTADSGTEAFF.

The table lists this clonotype with a few counts. This chain joins TRBV20-1 and TRBJ2-1; D is unresolved. The CDR3 spans 15 residues. Germline CDR1 reads DFQATT; CDR2 reads SNEGSKA (reference sequence). V lost 6 bases and J 4 bases, leaving 19 bases between the germline ends. In nucleotides, the CDR3 is TGCAGTGCCCCGGTCGTAGACCTTAGTTACAATGAGCAGTTCTTC. Protein product: CSAPVVDLSYNEQFF.

This clonotype was observed a handful of times. The chain employs TRBV9 and TRBJ2-3; D possibly corresponds to TRBD1 (5 bases). This CDR3 has 16 amino acids. Trimming pared 3 bases from V and 4 bases from J, leaving 18 bases between. Germline V gene data show CDR1 as SGDLS and CDR2 as YYNGEE. The CDR3, as DNA: TGTGCCAGCAGCGCCACAGGCCGGCCGGCCCCAGATACGCAGTATTTT. Its translation is CASSATGRPAPDTQYF.

There are many counts of this clonotype. The chain combines TRBV9 with TRBJ2-1, with D perhaps TRBD2 (6 bases). CDR3 length equals 13 residues. Germline-derived CDR1 and CDR2 are SGDLS and YYNGEE. The V and J ends lost 5 bases and 2 bases respectively, with 8 bases between them. This chain's CDR3 is CASSGGTYNEQFF. DNA of the CDR3: TGTGCCAGCAGTGGAGGGACCTACAATGAGCAGTTCTTC.

This clonotype was detected a few times. This chain connects TRBV6-1 to TRBJ2-3; maybe TRBD1 (7 bases). The germline gives CDR1 MNHNS, CDR2 SASEGT. CDR3 length: 15 residues. V lost 0 bases to trimming and J lost 2 bases, with 9 bases between them. CDR3 sequence reads: CASSEAEGATDTQYF. The CDR3 bases are TGTGCCAGCAGTGAAGCGGAGGGGGCCACAGATACGCAGTATTTT.

The table lists this clonotype with a few counts. The genes are TRBV20-1 and TRBJ1-1; D uncertain. This CDR3 region has 12 residues. Germline CDR1 reads DFQATT; CDR2 reads SNEGSKA (reference sequence). V lost 6 bases and J lost 6, with 14 bases in between. For the CDR3, the DNA is TGCAGTGCCAGACGGGGATCTGCTGAAGCTTTCTTT. Protein product: CSARRGSAEAFF.

This clonotype is classed as medium-sized. This chain links TRBV6-4 with TRBJ2-3, with D possibly matching TRBD2 (5 bases). There are 15 residues in the CDR3. The ends were cut back, 5 bases at V and 0 bases at J, with 12 bases in the middle. From germline, CDR1 is MRHNA and CDR2 SNTAGT. CDR3 in amino acids: CASSNDPGSTDTQYF. Written as DNA, the CDR3 is TGTGCCAGCAGTAACGACCCGGGGAGCACAGATACGCAGTATTTT.

V is TRBV12-2 and J is TRBJ1-1. TRBV12-2 is flagged as a pseudogene. CDR3 length: 14 residues. The CDR3 nucleotides are TGTGCAAGTCGCTCGGAGCTGGCGGACACTGAAGCTTTCTTT. Protein product: CASRSELADTEAFF.

This clonotype was found many times. CDR3 coding DNA: TGTGCCAGCAGCCAAGATTTGGCCAGGGTCGATACGCAGTATTTT. Encoded protein: CASSQDLARVDTQYF. The chain combines TRBV4-2 with TRBJ2-3, with a possible D match to TRBD1 (5 bases). The germline gives CDR1 LGHNA, CDR2 YNFKEQ. The germline V and J ends were trimmed by 0 bases and 6 bases, with 13 bases remaining between them. This CDR3 spans 15 amino acids.

The chain has TRBV15 and TRBJ2-1; TRBD2 agrees at 9 bases. CDR3 length: 17 residues. V lost 5 bases, J lost 0 bases, and 8 bases stayed unmatched. In germline, CDR1 is LNHNV, CDR2 YYDKDF (reference sequence). CDR3: CATSPGAGGGSYNEQFF. CDR3 bases: TGTGCCACCAGCCCGGGAGCGGGAGGTGGCTCCTACAATGAGCAGTTCTTC.

This clonotype has a handful of counts. The chain couples TRBV30 to TRBJ1-6; maybe TRBD1 (6 bases). CDR3 length equals 12 residues. Between the trimmed V and J ends, which lost 5 bases and 10 bases, there was a span of 12 bases. Germline CDR1 GTSNPN, CDR2 SVGIG (reference sequence). This CDR3 reads CAWRGARSPLHF. CDR3 sequence (DNA): TGTGCCTGGCGGGGGGCTCGGTCACCCCTCCACTTT.

The table lists this clonotype with a few counts. The rearrangement joins TRBV4-3 to TRBJ2-3, with D maybe TRBD2 (6 bases). Germline-derived CDR1 and CDR2 are LGHNA and YSLEER. The CDR3 contains 17 residues. Trimming pared 1 base from V and 2 bases from J, leaving 16 bases between. Here the CDR3 DNA reads TGCGCCAGCAGCCAAGGCTGGGGGGACGGGCACACAGATACGCAGTATTTT. This encodes CASSQGWGDGHTDTQYF.

This clonotype was seen a few times. The chain recombines TRBV20-1 with TRBJ1-6; unclear D gene. V was shortened by 3 bases and J by 3 bases, with 12 bases between the two germline ends. The CDR3 covers 15 residues. Germline V gene data show CDR1 as DFQATT and CDR2 as SNEGSKA (reference sequence). This CDR3 reads CSASIGNVYNSPLHF. In DNA, the CDR3 is TGCAGTGCTAGTATAGGGAACGTCTATAATTCACCCCTCCACTTT.

The V gene is TRBV6-2 or TRBV6-3, the J gene TRBJ2-1; no clear D gene. Germline CDR1 is MNHEY and CDR2 is SVGEGT. The CDR3 covers 11 residues. Trimming removed 6 bases at V and 9 bases at J, with 9 bases between. The CDR3 DNA reads TGTGCCAGCAGCCGTGGGTTTGAGCAGTTCTTC. Amino acids: CASSRGFEQFF.

The chain uses TRBV9 and TRBJ2-5; possible D gene TRBD2, 7 bases. CDR1 and CDR2 (germline): SGDLS, YYNGEE. V was clipped by 1 base and J by 5 bases, with 15 bases between them. The CDR3 spans 15 residues. CDR3 DNA: TGTGCCAGCAGCGTAAGTTCGGGGGGCGGCGAGACCCAGTACTTC. This translates into CASSVSSGGGETQYF.

There are a few counts of this clonotype. This chain connects TRBV7-6 to TRBJ1-5; D ambiguous. The CDR3 loop spans 14 amino acids. V was trimmed by 5 bases and J by 0 bases, leaving 8 bases between them. Germline loops: CDR1 SGHVS, CDR2 FNYEAQ. Written as DNA, the CDR3 is TGTGCCAGCAGCCCGGGTCATAGCAATCAGCCCCAGCATTTT. Translated, it gives CASSPGHSNQPQHF.

CDR3 nucleotides: TGTGCCAGCAGCTATATCGATCTAGCCAAAAACATTCAGTACTTC. Translating gives CASSYIDLAKNIQYF. The chain combines TRBV6-6 with TRBJ2-4, with D uncertain. Germline lookup yields CDR1 MNHNY and CDR2 SVGAGI (reference sequence). This CDR3 is 15 amino acids long. V was pared by 6 bases and J by 0 bases, with 12 bases between.

This rearrangement joins TRBV10-3 to TRBJ2-7, with TRBD1 matching over 9 bases. The CDR3 is 14 residues long. V gave up 3 bases and J gave up 2 bases; unmatched junction bases: 2. Germline V gives CDR1 ENHRY, CDR2 SYGVKD. CDR3 DNA: TGTGCCATCAGTGAAGGGACAGGGACCTACGAGCAGTACTTC. It is translated as CAISEGTGTYEQYF.

The table lists this clonotype with many counts. The rearrangement links TRBV18 to TRBJ2-1, with D perhaps TRBD2 (5 bases). The ends were cut back, 2 bases at V and 2 bases at J, with 7 bases in the middle. CDR1 is KGHSH, CDR2 LQKENI, per germline. The CDR3 is made up of 14 amino acids. This CDR3 reads CASSPVTTYNEQFF. DNA of the CDR3: TGTGCCAGCTCACCAGTGACTACCTACAATGAGCAGTTCTTC. Using reference TRBV18 and TRBJ2-1 for the parts outside the CDR3, the full variable domain is NAGVMQNPRHLVRRRGQEARLRCSPMKGHSHVYWYRQLPEEGLKFMVYLQKENIIDESGMPKERFSAEFPKEGPSILRIQQVVRGDSAAYFCASSPVTTYNEQFFGPGTRLTVL.

The rearrangement links TRBV12-3 or TRBV12-4 to TRBJ1-3; D remains unclear. CDR3 length: 16 residues. Trimming left V 6 bases short and J 0 bases short, with 15 bases between. The CDR3 sequence is CASRRQNIYSGNTIYF. The CDR3 nucleotides are TGTGCCAGCAGACGTCAAAACATATACTCTGGAAACACCATATATTTT.

In this sample, this clonotype turned up a few times. This chain uses TRBV4-1 with TRBJ2-1; TRBD1 is a possible D gene (6 bases). V dropped 3 bases and J dropped 7 bases, with 16 bases sitting between them. This CDR3 has 15 residues. Germline lookup yields CDR1 MGHRA and CDR2 YSYEKL. CDR3 sequence reads: CASSQTQRTANEQFF. The DNA of the CDR3 is TGCGCCAGCAGCCAGACCCAACGGACAGCTAATGAGCAGTTCTTC.

This sequence joins TRBV5-1 and TRBJ2-7; possible D gene TRBD2, 5 bases. Between the trimmed V and J ends, which lost 5 bases and 3 bases, there was a span of 9 bases. The CDR3 contains 12 residues. Germline lookup yields CDR1 SGHRS and CDR2 YFSETQ. The CDR3, as DNA: TGCGCCAGCAGGAGGGATGTCTACGAGCAGTACTTC. It is translated as CASRRDVYEQYF.

This clonotype appeared a single time. J is TRBJ1-2 and V is TRBV7-9; a possible D gene is TRBD1 (6 bases). The ends were cut back, 8 bases at V and 2 bases at J, with 18 bases in the middle. Looked up from germline, CDR1 is SEHNR and CDR2 is FQNEAQ (reference sequence). This CDR3 is 15 amino acids long. CDR3 residues: CASGPSQGKNYGYTF. DNA of the CDR3: TGTGCCAGCGGCCCGTCCCAGGGGAAAAACTATGGCTACACCTTC.

This clonotype has ten or more counts. The V gene is TRBV15, the J gene TRBJ1-3; 7 positions match TRBD1. With 1 base clipped from V and 4 bases from J, the junction kept 4 bases outside the gene matches. The CDR3 covers 15 residues. Germline V lookup: CDR1 LNHNV, CDR2 YYDKDF (reference sequence). CDR3 in amino acids: CATSRGDRDGNTIYF. CDR3 sequence (DNA): TGTGCCACCAGCAGAGGAGACAGGGACGGAAACACCATATATTTT.

This clonotype was detected a few times. The chain joins TRBV25-1 to TRBJ2-6; 7 bases are a match to TRBD1. Germline V gene sequence: CDR1 MGHDK, CDR2 SYGVNS. After removal of 6 bases from V and 1 base from J, the junction contained 3 bases not matched to a gene. The CDR3 length is 15 residues. This CDR3 is CASSQTGSGANVLTF. The CDR3 DNA sequence: TGTGCCAGCAGCCAGACAGGGTCTGGGGCCAACGTCCTGACTTTC.